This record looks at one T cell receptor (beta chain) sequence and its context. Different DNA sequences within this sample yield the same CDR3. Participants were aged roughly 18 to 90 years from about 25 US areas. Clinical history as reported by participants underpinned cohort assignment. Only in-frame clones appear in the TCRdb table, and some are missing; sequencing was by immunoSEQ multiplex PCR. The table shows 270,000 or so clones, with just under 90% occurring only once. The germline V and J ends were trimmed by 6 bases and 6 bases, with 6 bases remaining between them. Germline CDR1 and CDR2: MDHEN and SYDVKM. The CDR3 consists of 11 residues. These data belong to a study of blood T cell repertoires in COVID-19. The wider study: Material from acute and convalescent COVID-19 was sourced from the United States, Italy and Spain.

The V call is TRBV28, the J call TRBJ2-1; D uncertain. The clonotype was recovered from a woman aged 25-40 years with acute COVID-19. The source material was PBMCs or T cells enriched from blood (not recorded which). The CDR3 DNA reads TGTGCCAGCAGCCGGGTCAATGAGCAGTTCTTC. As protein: CASSRVNEQFF. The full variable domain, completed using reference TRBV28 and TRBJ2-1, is DVKVTQSSRYLVKRTGEKVFLECVQDMDHENMFWYRQDPGLGLRLIYFSYDVKMKEKGDIPEGYSVSREKKERFSLILESASTNQTSMYLCASSRVNEQFFGPGTRLTVL.